This T cell receptor beta chain emerged from a study of OX40 agonist ivuxolimab in advanced cancers. Study context: Two patients with cutaneous melanoma and one with hepatocellular carcinoma, three in total, showed partial responses.

The method was immunoSEQ multiplex PCR; TCRdb's version includes in-frame clones alone and lacks a portion of them. The repertoire holds tens of thousands of clones, with around 82% as singletons. Findings of the study overall: Antigen targets of the expanded peripheral T cells went undetermined. Part of the nonresponder group also had normalized T-cell clonal expansion that was low.

Of note for this clone: Its matching antigen is unknown.

This clonotype was sampled from an adult with an advanced solid tumor such as melanoma, head and neck, liver or kidney cancer. The material sequenced was CD4+ or CD8+ T cells sorted from blood, taken in a trial of the OX40 agonist ivuxolimab.

The CDR3 here is CASTSPGRNTTNYGYTF. CDR3 sequence (DNA): TGTGCCAGCACCTCTCCGGGACGGAATACTACTAACTATGGCTACACCTTC. The J gene is TRBJ1-2, the V gene TRBV4-2, with D possibly matching TRBD1 (5 bases). The V end lost 7 bases, the J end lost 0 bases, and 21 bases lay between the germline ends. The CDR3 totals 17 residues. In germline, CDR1 is LGHNA, CDR2 YNFKEQ.